Following are 7 T cell receptor beta chains from one sample sequenced in a study of cytomegalovirus exposure and HLA in healthy donors. Researchers ran the PCR with 60 Vbeta and 13 Jbeta primers. Data came from immunoSEQ multiplex PCR; TCRdb stores just in-frame clones and leaves some out. The profile covers 100,000 to 150,000 clones, with just over 15% appearing a single time and 1.5% to 2% taken by the ten largest. The source material was PBMCs. The receptors originated from a young woman in good health and CMV-seronegative.

This clone was seen more than once but under ten times. The V gene is TRBV9, the J gene TRBJ1-6, with 9 positions matching TRBD1. CDR1 is SGDLS, CDR2 YYNGEE, per germline. The CDR3 has 16 amino acids. V was pared by 3 bases and J by 4 bases, with 5 bases of the junction left unmatched. The CDR3 here is CASSDQGTGYNSPLHF. The CDR3 nucleotides read TGTGCCAGCAGCGACCAAGGGACAGGGTATAATTCACCCCTCCACTTT. The variable domain in full, with the rest retrieved from reference TRBV9 and TRBJ1-6, is DSGVTQTPKHLITATGQRVTLRCSPRSGDLSVYWYQQSLDQGLQFLIQYYNGEERAKGNILERFSAQQFPDLHSELNLSSLELGDSALYFCASSDQGTGYNSPLHFGNGTRLTVT.

This clone occurred a few times. The gene calls are TRBV7-6 and TRBJ2-3; D gene unclear. This CDR3 spans 12 amino acids. Per germline, CDR1 SGHVS and CDR2 FNYEAQ. V was pared by 5 bases and J by 5 bases, with 8 bases between. The CDR3: CASSQSIDTQYF. In DNA form, the CDR3 reads TGTGCCAGCAGCCAATCAATAGATACGCAGTATTTT.

This clone was recorded a few times. This rearrangement joins TRBV6-6 to TRBJ1-2, with D perhaps matching TRBD1 (6 bases). This CDR3 comprises 13 residues. Germline CDR1 reads MNHNY; CDR2 reads SVGAGI (reference sequence). Trimming took off 7 bases at V and 8 bases at J, with 17 bases between the two ends. The CDR3 loop is CASTYKGRGGYTF. The CDR3 DNA sequence: TGTGCCAGCACGTATAAAGGGAGGGGGGGCTACACCTTC.

This clone was found a few times. The chain employs TRBV10-3 and TRBJ2-1, with 13 bases that match TRBD2. CDR1 is ENHRY and CDR2 is SYGVKD in the germline V gene. The V gene end was trimmed by 3 bases and the J gene end by 8 bases; junction bases not matched to a gene: 4. This CDR3 spans 15 amino acids. The CDR3 sequence is CAISERTSGSDEQFF. The CDR3, as DNA: TGTGCCATCAGTGAACGGACTAGCGGGAGCGATGAGCAGTTCTTC.

The gene calls are TRBV28 and TRBJ1-5, with 7 positions matching TRBD1. CDR1 MDHEN and CDR2 SYDVKM come from the germline V gene. This CDR3 region has 13 residues. V lost 8 bases and J lost 2; bases outside the gene matches: 3. The CDR3 sequence is CASGTVGNQPQHF. The CDR3 coding sequence is TGTGCCAGCGGGACAGTAGGCAATCAGCCCCAGCATTTT.

V is TRBV10-2 and J is TRBJ2-7, with 12 bases that match TRBD2. Germline assignment: CDR1 WSHSY and CDR2 SAAADI. This CDR3 region has 15 residues. V was pared by 4 bases and J by 5 bases, with 6 bases of the junction left unmatched. For the CDR3, the DNA is TGCGCCAGCAGTGCAGCTAGCGGGAGGGCCGACGAGCAGTACTTC. This sequence encodes CASSAASGRADEQYF.

V gene TRBV2 combines with J gene TRBJ2-5, with D unclear. CDR1 and CDR2 (germline): SNHLY, FYNNEI. V gave up 6 bases and J gave up 5 bases, with 19 bases separating them. This CDR3 is 15 amino acids long. The CDR3 sequence: CASSEIRRPRETQYF. DNA of the CDR3: TGTGCCAGCAGCGAGATACGACGGCCGCGGGAGACCCAGTACTTC.